This T cell receptor (beta chain) comes out of a study of blood T cell repertoires in COVID-19. In the study overall: The United States, Italy and Spain provided the acute and convalescent COVID-19 samples. T cells, B-cell-depleted T cells, or PBMCs supplied cDNA or gDNA.

CDR3 length: 15 amino acids. Trimming removed 0 bases at V and 5 bases at J, with 13 bases between. Germline-derived CDR1 and CDR2 are LNHNV and YYDKDF (reference sequence). As originally analysed: The assay estimated nucleated cells by amplifying reference gene primers. Some clones are missing from TCRdb's copy, which holds only in-frame ones; the method was immunoSEQ multiplex PCR. That table is the source of V, J and clone size, and D and trimming were worked out from the DNA. The repertoire holds about 29,000 clones, with about 89% as singletons. The sequenced sample consisted of peripheral blood. The receptor's source is a human donor in a cohort sampled during active COVID-19. This chain connects TRBV15 to TRBJ2-5, with D possibly matching TRBD2 (7 bases). CDR3 loop: CATSRDRGAGETQYF. The CDR3 DNA reads TGTGCCACCAGCAGAGATCGGGGGGCTGGGGAGACCCAGTACTTC.